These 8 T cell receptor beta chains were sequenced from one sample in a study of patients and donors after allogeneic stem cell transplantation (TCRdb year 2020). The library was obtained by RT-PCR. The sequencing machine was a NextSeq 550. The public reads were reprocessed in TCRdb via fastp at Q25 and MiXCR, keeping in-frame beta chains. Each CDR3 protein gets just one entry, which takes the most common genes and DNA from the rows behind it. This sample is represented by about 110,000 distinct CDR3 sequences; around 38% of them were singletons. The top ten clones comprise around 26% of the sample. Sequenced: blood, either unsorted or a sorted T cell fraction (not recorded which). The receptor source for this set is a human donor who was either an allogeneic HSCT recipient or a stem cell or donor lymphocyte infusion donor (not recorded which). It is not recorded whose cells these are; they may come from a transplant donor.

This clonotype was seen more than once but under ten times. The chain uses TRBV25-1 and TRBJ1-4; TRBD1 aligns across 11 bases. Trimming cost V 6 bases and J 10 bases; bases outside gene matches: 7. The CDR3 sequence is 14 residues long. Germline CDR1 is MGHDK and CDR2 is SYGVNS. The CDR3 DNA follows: TGTGCCAGCAGCACCGGGACAGGGGGGATAAAACTGTTTTTT. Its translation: CASSTGTGGIKLFF.

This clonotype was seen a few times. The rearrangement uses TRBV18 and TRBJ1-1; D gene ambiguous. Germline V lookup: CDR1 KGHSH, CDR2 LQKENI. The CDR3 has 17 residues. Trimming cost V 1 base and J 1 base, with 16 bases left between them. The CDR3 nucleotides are TGTGCCAGCTCACCACGCCAACTAGCCGGACGGAACACTGAAGCTTTCTTT. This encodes CASSPRQLAGRNTEAFF.

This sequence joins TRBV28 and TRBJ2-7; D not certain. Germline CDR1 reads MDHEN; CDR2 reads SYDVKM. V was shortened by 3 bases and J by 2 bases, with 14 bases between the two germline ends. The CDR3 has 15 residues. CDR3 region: CASSFTSPYPYEQYF. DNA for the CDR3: TGTGCCAGCAGTTTCACCTCCCCATACCCCTACGAGCAGTACTTC.

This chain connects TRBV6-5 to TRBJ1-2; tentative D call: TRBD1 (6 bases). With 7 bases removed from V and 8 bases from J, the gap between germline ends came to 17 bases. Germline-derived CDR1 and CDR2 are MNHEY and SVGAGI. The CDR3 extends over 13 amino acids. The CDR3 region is CASTPRGRGGYTF. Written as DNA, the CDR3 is TGTGCCAGCACCCCGCGGGGGCGCGGAGGCTACACCTTC.

CDR3: CATSDPGTAPYEQYF. The CDR3 bases are TGTGCCACCAGTGACCCCGGGACAGCTCCCTACGAGCAGTACTTC. V usage is TRBV24-1 and J usage is TRBJ2-7, with 7 bases identical to TRBD1. This CDR3 spans 15 amino acids. V trimming: 4 bases; J trimming: 2 bases; junction bases outside the gene matches: 7. Germline values: CDR1 KGHDR, CDR2 SFDVKD.

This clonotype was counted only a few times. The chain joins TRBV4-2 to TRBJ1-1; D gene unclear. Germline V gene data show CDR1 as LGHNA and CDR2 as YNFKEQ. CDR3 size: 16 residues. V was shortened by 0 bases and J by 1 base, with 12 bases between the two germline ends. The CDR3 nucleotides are TGTGCCAGCAGCCAAGATCTTGGGCAAAAGAACACTGAAGCTTTCTTT. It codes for CASSQDLGQKNTEAFF.

The CDR3 spells CASSQDPGGHYEQYF. CDR3 sequence (DNA): TGCGCCAGCAGCCAAGACCCAGGGGGCCACTACGAGCAGTACTTC. V and J are TRBV4-3 and TRBJ2-7; 8 bases map to TRBD1. Losses at the gene ends were 0 bases for V and 3 bases for J; bases not matched to a gene: 4. Germline loops: CDR1 LGHNA, CDR2 YSLEER. The CDR3 contains 15 residues.

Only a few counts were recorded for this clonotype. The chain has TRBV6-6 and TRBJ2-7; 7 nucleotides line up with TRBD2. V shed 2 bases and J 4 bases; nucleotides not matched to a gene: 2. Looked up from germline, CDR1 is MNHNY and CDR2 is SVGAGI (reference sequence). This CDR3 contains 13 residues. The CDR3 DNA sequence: TGTGCCAGCAGTTACGCTAGCGGTTACGAGCAGTACTTC. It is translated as CASSYASGYEQYF.